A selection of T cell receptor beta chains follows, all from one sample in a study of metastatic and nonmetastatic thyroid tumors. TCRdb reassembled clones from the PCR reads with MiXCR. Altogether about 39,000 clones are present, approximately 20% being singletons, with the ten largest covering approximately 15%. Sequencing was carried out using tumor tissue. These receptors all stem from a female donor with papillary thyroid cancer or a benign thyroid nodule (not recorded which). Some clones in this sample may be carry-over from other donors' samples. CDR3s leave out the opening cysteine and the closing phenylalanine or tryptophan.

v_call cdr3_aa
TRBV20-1 SATAAEAF
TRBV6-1 ASVRLAGGQTTGELF
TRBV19 ASSIGGHRQY
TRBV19 ASSIVISYEQY
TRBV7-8 ASSYYGTTSYEQY
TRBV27 ASSLTLAGAVDTQY
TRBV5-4 ASSTGGKHGYT
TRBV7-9 ASSPQAGFEGAF
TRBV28 ASSLVGQGETQY
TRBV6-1 ASSLTGGYNQPQH
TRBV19 ASSITQLEGYT
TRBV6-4 ASSDRGDTGELF
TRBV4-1 ASSPGPGTSEVNEQF
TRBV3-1 ASKSSVRASDTQY
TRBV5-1 ASIDKAYEQY
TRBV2 ASSSGFSGNTIY
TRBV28 ASSSPPPTDHNEKLF
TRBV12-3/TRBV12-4 ASSLNRYEKY
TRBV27 ASSLSGASYEQY
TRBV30 AWSEIEVSGANVLT
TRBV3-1 ASSQVAVGQGKNIQY
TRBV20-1 SASSGVPSSYNEQF
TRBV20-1 SASNGASVDEQF
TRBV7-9 ASSLDFDRELF
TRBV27 ASSRRRDDGKTQY
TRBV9 ASSVGGYGYT
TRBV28 ASRTGDLNTEAF
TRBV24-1 ATRGPSGGAQDTQY
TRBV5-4 ASRPMGTNEKLF
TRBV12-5 ASGLGGRPYYGYT
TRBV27 ASSFQGDETQY
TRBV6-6 ASSYRVVPYEQY
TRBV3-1 ASSQIETNTGELF
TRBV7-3 ASSLTRQQGANHNTQY
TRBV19 AERDRLEKLF
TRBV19 ASILTGDLYGQY
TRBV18 ASSRTTGGATYEQY
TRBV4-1 ASSQTGSSIGDTQY
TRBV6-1 ASSLGTSSTDTQY
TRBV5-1 ASSLVAVGSGDTQY
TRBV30 AWRPLHNSPLH